This T cell receptor (beta chain) was identified during a study of blood T cells in healthy people across ages. Study results and limitations: Long-lived and aged donors differed, with more naive CD4+ cells and higher diversity in the long-lived. Changes seen in expanded clonotypes were possibly confounded by donor CMV status left unknown. What prevented conclusive comparison of naive and antigen-experienced cells was that PBMCs were unsorted. From one million sequenced T cells, diversity estimates were lower bounds.

Sample-barcoded 5' priming and a J-beta primer mix drove a second PCR of 7 to 11 cycles. MiXCR, run by TCRdb on the 5' RACE reads, gives a single entry per CDR3 protein. The profile shows around 970,000 distinct CDR3 sequences, roughly half of them singletons. Of note for this clonotype: The antigen remains unidentified.

The CDR3 is made up of 16 amino acids. The V end was cut by 5 bases, the J end by 6 bases, with 20 bases between. Germline lookup yields CDR1 SGHRS and CDR2 YFSETQ. The source is a woman aged 60-70 years in good health. Sequenced input: blood. The chain has TRBV5-1 and TRBJ2-2; D is undetermined. CDR3 coding DNA: TGCGCCAGCAGTCCGAAGGACGGCCCACTTGCCGGGGAGCTGTTTTTT. It specifies CASSPKDGPLAGELFF.